The entry below gives a single TCR beta chain sequence along with its context. Its specificity is not known. The V and J ends lost 1 base and 2 bases, in that order; junction bases with no gene match: 4. CDR3 length: 15 amino acids. CDR1 and CDR2 from the germline V gene are SQVTM and ANQGSEA. This specimen belongs to a study of cytomegalovirus exposure and HLA in healthy donors. Some clones are missing from TCRdb's copy, which holds only in-frame ones; the method was immunoSEQ multiplex PCR. There are 130,000 to 150,000 clones in the sample; nearly 90% occur only once, and roughly 9.3% lies in the top ten. Study findings and constraints: Listed as cytomegalovirus-associated were more than 150 TCR beta chains.

The clonotype originates from a woman in her late teens or twenties in good health and CMV-seropositive. The sample consisted of PBMCs. This sequence joins TRBV29-1 and TRBJ2-7, with TRBD2 matching 11 bases. The CDR3 region is CSVEGLAGGTYEQYF. The CDR3 DNA reads as TGCAGCGTTGAAGGGTTAGCGGGGGGGACCTACGAGCAGTACTTC.